The 5 T cell receptor beta chains reported below all come from one sample, sequenced in a study of T cell changes during pregnancy in multiple sclerosis. The method was immunoSEQ multiplex PCR; TCRdb's version includes in-frame clones alone and lacks a portion of them. In the table there are 45,000 to 55,000 clones, about nine tenths of which are singletons. Sequenced material: CD4+ T cells from peripheral blood mononuclear cells, taken in the second trimester of pregnancy. The receptors come from a female donor with multiple sclerosis, enrolled in a pregnancy study.

This clone was seen once. The rearrangement joins TRBV28 to TRBJ1-4; D is unresolved. This CDR3 is 13 amino acids long. Germline CDR1 and CDR2: MDHEN and SYDVKM. V dropped 6 bases and J dropped 7 bases, with 12 bases sitting between them. CDR3 DNA sequence: TGTGCCAGCAGCCCGGTTATGCCTGAAAAACTGTTTTTT. Protein: CASSPVMPEKLFF.

The J gene is TRBJ2-1, the V gene TRBV6-1, with 7 nucleotides matching TRBD1. The CDR3 loop spans 14 amino acids. With 7 bases clipped from V and 0 bases from J, the junction kept 3 bases outside the gene matches. The germline V gene encodes CDR1 MNHNS and CDR2 SASEGT. CDR3 protein: CASNPGGSYNEQFF. Written as DNA, the CDR3 is TGTGCCAGCAACCCAGGGGGCTCCTACAATGAGCAGTTCTTC.

This chain uses TRBV6-5 with TRBJ2-6; D is undetermined. The CDR3 runs 12 residues. Germline V gene data show CDR1 as MNHEY and CDR2 as SVGAGI. The V end lost 8 bases, the J end lost 3 bases, and 5 bases lay between the germline ends. The CDR3 sequence: CASADGANVLTF. The CDR3 DNA reads TGTGCCAGCGCGGATGGGGCCAACGTCCTGACTTTC.

This chain links TRBV25-1 with TRBJ2-3; no definite D call. Germline loops: CDR1 MGHDK, CDR2 SYGVNS. Trimming shortened V by 2 bases and J by 3 bases, and 9 bases separated the two germline ends. The CDR3 totals 14 residues. The CDR3 DNA follows: TGTGCCAGCAGTGAACCTAGTACGACAGATACGCAGTATTTT. As protein: CASSEPSTTDTQYF.

The CDR3 nucleotides are TGTGCCAGCAGCTTAGGGCCGGACACCTCTAACTATGGCTACACCTTC. Translation: CASSLGPDTSNYGYTF. The chain employs TRBV5-4 and TRBJ1-2; D possibly corresponds to TRBD1 (5 bases). Trimming stripped 2 bases from V and 0 bases from J, with 14 bases between. Germline CDR1 and CDR2: SGHNT and YYREEE (reference sequence). The CDR3 is 16 amino acids.